This T cell receptor (beta chain) emerged from a study of T-cell memory formation after mild COVID-19. TCRdb recomputed calls from the 5' RACE reads with MiXCR, one row per CDR3 protein. The data show 450,000 to 700,000 distinct CDR3 sequences, around 17% seen once. There are a few counts of this clonotype. This receptor was identified in an adult woman who had mild COVID-19 (a few samples of this study predate the infection). Cell type and time point are not known. Sample: PBMCs or a T cell subset sorted from them (not recorded which).

The CDR3 DNA is TGTGCCAGCAGCTCCGCGACGATTCGAAATCAGCCCCAGCATTTT. It codes for CASSSATIRNQPQHF. V is TRBV7-9 and J is TRBJ1-5; no firm D call. V gave up 4 bases and J gave up 4 bases, with 14 bases separating them. The CDR3 is 15 amino acids. Germline V lookup: CDR1 SEHNR, CDR2 FQNEAQ (reference sequence). The complete variable domain, with remaining parts taken from reference TRBV7-9 and TRBJ1-5, reads DTGVSQNPRHKITKRGQNVTFRCDPISEHNRLYWYRQTLGQGPEFLTYFQNEAQLEKSRLLSDRFSAERPKGSFSTLEIQRTEQGDSAMYLCASSSATIRNQPQHFGDGTRLSIL.